This TCR beta chain was captured in a study of shared clonotypes between healthy human individuals. Across the study: Those who served as donors were a couple of women and three men between the ages of 18 and 49.

Here immunoSEQ multiplex PCR was the method, and the copy in TCRdb shows in-frame clones only, minus some. Of about 560,000 clones in the sample, just over 75% were seen once. As for this clone: Its antigen remains unidentified.

Study outcomes and limitations: Donor clonotype sharing was expected to depend on sequencing depth. Apart from blood, nothing was sampled; tissue repertoires likely differ.

Germline values: CDR1 SGHTA, CDR2 FQGTGA. CDR3 length: 12 residues. Trimming removed 2 bases at V and 11 bases at J, with 12 bases between. The specimen was PBMCs. The rearrangement uses TRBV7-3 and TRBJ2-5, with a weak D call TRBD2 (5 bases). The sequence derives from a woman in her thirties or forties in good health. Some clones in this sample may be carry-over from other donors' samples. The CDR3 is CASSLEGEPQYF. DNA for the CDR3: TGTGCCAGCAGCTTAGAGGGCGAGCCTCAGTACTTC.